This passage covers 19 T cell receptor beta chains from one sample sequenced in a study of blood T cell repertoires in COVID-19 (dated by TCRdb to the early 2020s). The library was prepared using the immunoSEQ multiplex PCR assay. TCRdb carries this immuneACCESS record with in-frame sequences only. Its versions omit some clonotypes, under half of them owing to an unresolved V gene in the studies checked, with the rest unexplained. This sample comprises roughly 250,000 clones, about 85% of them detected only once. The ten biggest clones cover roughly 0.94% of the sample. The sequencing sample was made of peripheral blood. These receptors all come from a human donor with COVID-19, enrolled during active disease. The donor label of this sample is uncertain.

The chain joins TRBV7-3 to TRBJ2-1; 7 nucleotides line up with TRBD2. J was trimmed by 3 bases and V by 1 base; bases with no gene match: 3. Germline-derived CDR1 and CDR2 are SGHTA and FQGTGA. This CDR3 has 15 residues. Here the CDR3 DNA reads TGTGCCAGCAGCTTAAGGCCTAGCGGCTACAATGAGCAGTTCTTC. It specifies CASSLRPSGYNEQFF.

The rearrangement links TRBV29-1 to TRBJ2-1; D may be TRBD1 (6 bases). CDR1 is SQVTM and CDR2 is ANQGSEA in the germline V gene. V lost 6 bases, J lost 8 bases, and 17 bases lay in between. CDR3 length: 13 residues. This CDR3 reads CSVKTGRIDEQFF. DNA of the CDR3: TGCAGCGTGAAAACAGGGAGAATCGATGAGCAGTTCTTC.

V and J are TRBV3-1 (or the pseudogene TRBV3-2) and TRBJ1-4; D is possibly TRBD1 (5 bases). V shed 0 bases and J shed 8 bases, with 10 bases lying between them. The CDR3 is made up of 14 amino acids. Germline CDR1 LGHDT, CDR2 YNNKEL (reference sequence). The CDR3: CASSQDLGGEKLFF. The CDR3 DNA reads TGTGCCAGCAGCCAAGATTTGGGGGGAGAAAAACTGTTTTTT.

The rearrangement uses TRBV7-2 and TRBJ2-1; the match to TRBD2 covers 11 bases. The CDR3 length is 16 residues. Germline values: CDR1 SGHTA, CDR2 FQGNSA. V dropped 1 base and J dropped 3; count of bases not matched to a gene: 2. CDR3 in amino acids: CASSLELAGVYNEQFF. CDR3 bases: TGTGCCAGCAGCTTAGAACTAGCGGGAGTCTACAATGAGCAGTTCTTC.

V is TRBV4-3 and J is TRBJ1-2, with TRBD1 matching over 9 bases. The CDR3 consists of 13 residues. Germline assignment: CDR1 LGHNA and CDR2 YSLEER. The ends lost 6 bases at V and 8 bases at J; junction bases unmatched: 7. CDR3 region: CASSRDRDAGYTF. The CDR3 DNA reads TGCGCCAGCAGTAGGGACAGGGATGCGGGCTACACCTTC.

The chain has TRBV7-3 and TRBJ2-5, with 9 bases matching TRBD1. CDR1 and CDR2 from the germline V gene are SGHTA and FQGTGA. The CDR3 is made up of 13 amino acids. The junction had 3 bases not matched to a gene; V was cut back by 5 bases and J by 5 bases. The CDR3 loop is CASSPDRGETQYF. The CDR3 nucleotides read TGTGCCAGCAGCCCAGACAGGGGGGAGACCCAGTACTTC.

This clone has a single count. This rearrangement joins TRBV5-1 to TRBJ2-6, with 10 bases that match TRBD1. This CDR3 comprises 19 residues. With 4 bases clipped from V and 4 bases from J, the junction kept 14 bases outside the gene matches. CDR1 and CDR2 from the germline V gene are SGHRS and YFSETQ. Here the CDR3 DNA reads TGCGCCAGCAGCCTAAACCGGGACAGGGGCCCTTCCGGGGCCAACGTCCTGACTTTC. It is translated as CASSLNRDRGPSGANVLTF. The variable domain in full, with the rest retrieved from reference TRBV5-1 and TRBJ2-6, is KAGVTQTPRYLIKTRGQQVTLSCSPISGHRSVSWYQQTPGQGLQFLFEYFSETQRNKGNFPGRFSGRQFSNSRSEMNVSTLELGDSALYLCASSLNRDRGPSGANVLTFGAGSRLTVL.

The chain employs TRBV11-2 and TRBJ1-2, with 7 bases aligning to TRBD1. Trimming took 4 bases from V and 7 from J; bases not matched to a gene: 6. CDR1 SGHAT and CDR2 FQNNGV come from the germline V gene. This CDR3 is 13 amino acids long. The CDR3: CASSYGQVSGYTF. The CDR3 coding sequence is TGTGCCAGCAGCTATGGACAGGTCTCTGGCTACACCTTC.

This clone was counted a single time. This sequence joins TRBV5-4 and TRBJ2-7; perhaps TRBD1 as D (7 bases). Germline assignment: CDR1 SGHNT and CDR2 YYREEE (reference sequence). The V gene lost 4 bases and the J gene lost 2 bases, with 16 bases spanning the gap. CDR3 size: 15 residues. CDR3 DNA sequence: TGTGCCAGCAGCCCGGGGTCCAGGGGGGCCTACGAGCAGTACTTC. It specifies CASSPGSRGAYEQYF.

This clone has only one observation. The chain carries TRBV5-4 and TRBJ2-2, with 10 nucleotides matching TRBD1. V dropped 0 bases and J dropped 6; count of bases not matched to a gene: 5. Germline V lookup: CDR1 SGHNT, CDR2 YYREEE (reference sequence). CDR3 length: 16 residues. CDR3: CASSLGDRGRAGELFF. The CDR3 coding sequence is TGTGCCAGCAGCTTGGGTGACAGGGGGCGCGCCGGGGAGCTGTTTTTT.

V gene TRBV7-2 combines with J gene TRBJ1-5; TRBD1 might be the D (5 bases). The CDR3 length is 15 residues. Germline V gene sequence: CDR1 SGHTA, CDR2 FQGNSA. With 5 bases removed from V and 11 bases from J, the gap between germline ends came to 22 bases. The CDR3 is CASSPGGAGIASQHF. CDR3 in DNA: TGTGCCAGCAGCCCGGGAGGGGCTGGGATCGCGTCCCAGCATTTT.

The gene calls are TRBV27 and TRBJ1-2; 10 positions agree with TRBD1. The CDR3 contains 14 residues. Germline CDR1 and CDR2: MNHEY and SMNVEV (reference sequence). V shed 0 bases, J shed 6 bases, and the junction held 1 base outside the gene matches. CDR3: CASSLSGQGNGYTF. The DNA of the CDR3 is TGTGCCAGCAGTTTATCGGGACAGGGGAATGGCTACACCTTC.

The sample holds one count of this clone. This chain connects TRBV28 to TRBJ2-3, with TRBD2 as a possible D gene (5 bases). Germline CDR1 MDHEN, CDR2 SYDVKM. Trimming stripped 3 bases from V and 2 bases from J, with 15 bases between. This CDR3 comprises 16 residues. CDR3 nucleotide sequence: TGTGCCAGCAGTTTCCAGAGCGGAACCCTCACAGATACGCAGTATTTT. It codes for CASSFQSGTLTDTQYF. Complete variable domain (other parts from reference TRBV28 and TRBJ2-3): DVKVTQSSRYLVKRTGEKVFLECVQDMDHENMFWYRQDPGLGLRLIYFSYDVKMKEKGDIPEGYSVSREKKERFSLILESASTNQTSMYLCASSFQSGTLTDTQYFGPGTRLTVL.

The V gene is TRBV29-1, the J gene TRBJ1-4; 9 bases fit TRBD1. This CDR3 has 13 amino acids. Germline V gives CDR1 SQVTM, CDR2 ANQGSEA. V shed 7 bases and J 7 bases; nucleotides not matched to a gene: 7. The CDR3 spells CSAAGQGGEKLFF. As DNA, the CDR3 is TGCAGCGCGGCGGGACAGGGAGGTGAAAAACTGTTTTTT.

V is TRBV7-9 and J is TRBJ1-3; no reliable D call. CDR1 is SEHNR, CDR2 FQNEAQ, per germline (reference sequence). CDR3 length: 17 amino acids. Trimming removed 5 bases at V and 4 bases at J, with 21 bases between. Here the CDR3 reads CASSPLTVRVAGNTIYF. The CDR3 DNA sequence: TGTGCCAGCAGCCCCCTGACTGTCCGGGTTGCAGGAAACACCATATATTTT.

In this sample, this clone turned up once. This chain joins TRBV10-2 and TRBJ1-1; 7 nucleotides align to TRBD1. This CDR3 region has 15 residues. V gave up 7 bases and J gave up 5 bases; unmatched junction bases: 13. CDR1 is WSHSY and CDR2 is SAAADI in the germline V gene. In nucleotides, the CDR3 is TGCGCCAGCACAATCGAAACAGGGGTAAGAACTGAAGCTTTCTTT. It translates to CASTIETGVRTEAFF.

The chain uses TRBV28 and TRBJ2-7; 7 positions agree with TRBD1. CDR3 size: 15 residues. J gave up 0 bases and V 2 bases, and 4 bases lay outside the gene matches. CDR1 is MDHEN, CDR2 SYDVKM, per germline. CDR3 region: CASSLTGAASYEQYF. CDR3 DNA sequence: TGTGCCAGCAGTTTAACAGGGGCCGCCTCCTACGAGCAGTACTTC.

The chain employs TRBV5-4 and TRBJ2-3; D is perhaps TRBD2 (5 bases). Trimming took off 2 bases at V and 6 bases at J, with 10 bases between the two ends. Germline V lookup: CDR1 SGHNT, CDR2 YYREEE (reference sequence). The CDR3 consists of 13 residues. DNA of the CDR3: TGTGCCAGCAGCTTCGGACTGGGTGATACGCAGTATTTT. Translating it yields CASSFGLGDTQYF.

This clone showed up just once. This chain joins TRBV18 and TRBJ1-6, with 11 positions matching TRBD1. V lost 2 bases and J lost 10; bases outside the gene matches: 10. The CDR3 is 17 residues long. Germline assignment: CDR1 KGHSH and CDR2 LQKENI. The CDR3 DNA sequence: TGTGCCAGCTCACCAACCGGACAGGGGGCGAGTAGCTCACCCCTCCACTTT. The encoded protein is CASSPTGQGASSSPLHF.